Here is one TCR beta chain with its context. The germline gives CDR1 SGDLS, CDR2 YYNGEE. CDR3 size: 15 residues. V lost 3 bases and J lost 2; bases outside the gene matches: 5. This sample is drawn from a study of shared clonotypes between healthy human individuals. With ten immunoSEQ deep assay plates, unsorted PBMC DNA underwent sequencing. The protocol was immunoSEQ multiplex PCR, while the TCRdb copy is restricted to in-frame clones and leaves out a portion. This sample yields more than 400,000 clones, of which approximately 78% are seen a single time; 12% belongs to the top ten. What was sequenced was PBMCs. This receptor was taken from a woman between 35 and 50 years old in good health. Some clones in this sample may be carry-over from other donors' samples. J is TRBJ1-2 and V is TRBV9, with 9 bases matching TRBD1. CDR3 sequence: CASSASDRGNYGYTF. DNA for the CDR3: TGTGCCAGCAGCGCCTCGGACAGGGGAAACTATGGCTACACCTTC.